Shown below are 2 T cell receptor beta chains from a single sample sequenced in a study of cytomegalovirus exposure and HLA in healthy donors (dated by TCRdb to about 2017). Library preparation employed the immunoSEQ multiplex PCR assay. A mixture of 60 forward primers for TCR Vbeta segments and 13 reverse primers for TCR Jbeta segments was used in the multiplex PCR. TCRdb took over this immuneACCESS table, retaining in-frame rearrangements with V and J assigned. Such tables are incomplete; in checked studies, under half of the missing clones stem from an unresolved V gene, and the remainder is unexplained. In this sample the table shows 100,000 to 150,000 clones, over 75% of which occur a single time. The top ten clonotypes cover 5.3% of the sample. Material: PBMCs. The receptors here all came from a man younger than 40 in good health and CMV-seronegative.

V gene TRBV5-1 combines with J gene TRBJ1-1; 10 bases map to TRBD1. Germline V lookup: CDR1 SGHRS, CDR2 YFSETQ. Trimming cost V 0 bases and J 5 bases; bases outside gene matches: 10. The CDR3 extends over 17 amino acids. The CDR3 loop is CASSLGIRDRGGTEAFF. CDR3 nucleotide sequence: TGCGCCAGCAGCTTGGGTATCCGGGACAGGGGTGGGACTGAAGCTTTCTTT.

This clone was found once. J is TRBJ2-2 and V is TRBV6-4, with D hard to call. The germline gives CDR1 MRHNA, CDR2 SNTAGT. V was cut by 2 bases and J by 4 bases, with 8 bases left in between. The length of the CDR3 is 14 residues. The CDR3 region is CASSDQYSTGELFF. In DNA form, the CDR3 reads TGTGCCAGCAGTGACCAATACTCCACCGGGGAGCTGTTTTTT.